These 12 T cell receptor beta chains share one sample of origin, sequenced in a study of CD8 T cells in Susac syndrome. The RNA input was about 0.5 to 1 ug, and it was reverse transcribed with random hexamers. From the immunoSEQ multiplex PCR reads, TCRdb called clonotypes with MiXCR, one entry per CDR3 protein. The sample includes some 47,000 distinct CDR3 sequences, almost 95% of them seen just once. The specimen sequenced was CD8+ T cells from PBMCs. The receptor source for this set is a human donor in good health.

The chain uses TRBV27 and TRBJ2-7; 11 bases are a match to TRBD1. The CDR3 runs 17 residues. V lost 0 bases and J lost 5; bases outside the gene matches: 9. Germline CDR1 MNHEY, CDR2 SMNVEV (reference sequence). CDR3 loop: CASSLSPGTGGPNEQYF. CDR3 bases: TGTGCCAGCAGTTTATCCCCTGGGACAGGGGGTCCTAACGAGCAGTACTTC.

This clonotype showed up just once. The chain recombines TRBV2 with TRBJ2-5; 13 bases are a match to TRBD2. The CDR3 consists of 17 residues. Losses at the gene ends were 6 bases for V and 3 bases for J; bases not matched to a gene: 10. CDR1 is SNHLY, CDR2 FYNNEI, per germline. CDR3 region: CASRKTLGLAGKETQYF. The DNA for the CDR3 is TGTGCCAGCAGGAAGACTCTGGGACTAGCGGGAAAAGAGACCCAGTACTTC.

This clonotype was counted once. The chain links TRBV29-1 to TRBJ2-3; D is uncertain. Germline-derived CDR1 and CDR2 are SQVTM and ANQGSEA. The ends were cut back, 4 bases at V and 3 bases at J, with 2 bases in the middle. This CDR3 region has 10 residues. CDR3: CSVGTDTQYF. The DNA of the CDR3 is TGCAGCGTTGGGACAGATACGCAGTATTTT.

This rearrangement joins TRBV11-2 to TRBJ2-7, with D unresolved. The V end was cut by 7 bases, the J end by 1 base, with 14 bases between. Germline CDR1 reads SGHAT; CDR2 reads FQNNGV. The CDR3 has 14 amino acids. For the CDR3, the DNA is TGTGCCAGCACCCCGGAGTTCGGGTCCTACGAGCAGTACTTC. Translated: CASTPEFGSYEQYF.

This chain links TRBV2 with TRBJ2-1, with 11 bases matching TRBD2. This CDR3 has 14 amino acids. Per the germline V gene, CDR1 is SNHLY and CDR2 is FYNNEI. Trimming at V came to 10 bases and at J to 4 bases, leaving 6 bases not matched to a gene. The CDR3 sequence is CATAGLADYNEQFF. The CDR3 DNA follows: TGTGCCACTGCGGGACTAGCGGATTACAATGAGCAGTTCTTC.

This rearrangement joins TRBV14 to TRBJ2-7; 7 nucleotides line up with TRBD1. The V gene's germline CDR1 is SGHDN and CDR2 FVKESK. Losses at the gene ends were 4 bases for V and 2 bases for J; bases not matched to a gene: 5. There are 14 residues in the CDR3. CDR3 sequence reads: CASSLETGPYEQYF. In nucleotides, the CDR3 is TGTGCCAGCAGCCTAGAGACAGGGCCCTACGAGCAGTACTTC.

This chain links TRBV9 with TRBJ2-1; D uncertain. The CDR3 has 13 residues. The ends were cut back, 5 bases at V and 6 bases at J, with 12 bases in the middle. Looked up from germline, CDR1 is SGDLS and CDR2 is YYNGEE. CDR3 in amino acids: CASRGHEVNEQFF. The CDR3 region has the DNA TGTGCCAGCAGGGGCCATGAGGTCAATGAGCAGTTCTTC. The full variable domain, in which reference TRBV9 and TRBJ2-1 provide the parts outside the CDR3, is DSGVTQTPKHLITATGQRVTLRCSPRSGDLSVYWYQQSLDQGLQFLIQYYNGEERAKGNILERFSAQQFPDLHSELNLSSLELGDSALYFCASRGHEVNEQFFGPGTRLTVL.

The chain has TRBV11-2 and TRBJ2-7; 9 bases map to TRBD1. With V trimmed by 5 bases and J by 5 bases, 10 bases remained unmatched. Germline values: CDR1 SGHAT, CDR2 FQNNGV. CDR3 length: 15 amino acids. CDR3 sequence: CASSLRGQGYDEQYF. Here the CDR3 DNA reads TGTGCCAGCAGCCTTAGGGGACAGGGATACGACGAGCAGTACTTC.

The chain's CDR3 is CAITGGTGELFF. In DNA, the CDR3 is TGTGCCATCACGGGGGGGACCGGGGAGCTGTTTTTT. This chain links TRBV10-3 with TRBJ2-2; TRBD2 aligns across 8 bases. The CDR3 is made up of 12 amino acids. Per the germline V gene, CDR1 is ENHRY and CDR2 is SYGVKD. The ends lost 7 bases at V and 5 bases at J; junction bases unmatched: 0.

This chain links TRBV4-1 with TRBJ2-1, with D unclear. Germline values: CDR1 MGHRA, CDR2 YSYEKL. This CDR3 is built from 14 residues. V was clipped by 2 bases and J by 5 bases, with 10 bases between them. The DNA of the CDR3 is TGCGCCAGCAGCCAAAGCACGGACGACAATGAGCAGTTCTTC. Translating gives CASSQSTDDNEQFF.

In its sample, this clonotype was seen a few times. V and J are TRBV27 and TRBJ2-7, with D perhaps matching TRBD2 (5 bases). The CDR3 has 14 residues. CDR1 is MNHEY, CDR2 SMNVEV, per germline (reference sequence). Trimming took 5 bases from V and 3 from J, leaving 14 bases between them. The CDR3 DNA sequence: TGTGCCAGCAGTCCCCGGGGATCGGTCTACGAGCAGTACTTC. Amino acid sequence: CASSPRGSVYEQYF.

This rearrangement joins TRBV3-1 to TRBJ2-7, with 9 bases aligning to TRBD2. CDR1 and CDR2 (germline): LGHDT, YNNKEL (reference sequence). The ends lost 0 bases at V and 3 bases at J; junction bases unmatched: 12. The CDR3 is 18 amino acids. For the CDR3, the DNA is TGTGCCAGCAGCCAAGAAGTGGCGGGAGGGCCAGTCGACTACGAGCAGTACTTC. Its translation: CASSQEVAGGPVDYEQYF.